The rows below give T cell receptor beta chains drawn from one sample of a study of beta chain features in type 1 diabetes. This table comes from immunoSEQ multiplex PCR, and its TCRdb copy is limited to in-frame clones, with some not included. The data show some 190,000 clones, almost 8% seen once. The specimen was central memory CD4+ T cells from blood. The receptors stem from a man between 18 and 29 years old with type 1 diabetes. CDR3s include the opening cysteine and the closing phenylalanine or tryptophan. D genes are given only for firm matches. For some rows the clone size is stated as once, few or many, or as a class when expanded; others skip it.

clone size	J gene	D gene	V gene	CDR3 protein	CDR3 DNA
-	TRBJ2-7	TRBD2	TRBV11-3	CASSERGSLYEQYF	TGTGCCAGCAGCGAGCGGGGGAGCCTCTACGAGCAGTACTTC
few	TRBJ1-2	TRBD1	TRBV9	CASSGGQGNYGYTF	TGTGCCAGCAGCGGGGGACAGGGGAACTATGGCTACACCTTC
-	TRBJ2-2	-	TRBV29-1	CSVDQGGRDTGELFF	TGCAGCGTTGATCAGGGGGGAAGGGACACCGGGGAGCTGTTTTTT
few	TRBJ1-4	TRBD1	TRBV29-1	CSVGIQGAYEKLFF	TGCAGCGTAGGGATACAGGGGGCGTATGAAAAACTGTTTTTT
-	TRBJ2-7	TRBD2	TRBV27	CASSSTGTSYTYSYEQYF	TGTGCCAGCAGTTCTACCGGGACTAGCTATACTTACTCCTACGAGCAGTACTTC
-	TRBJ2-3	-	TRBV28	CASSLLAWGTDTQYF	TGTGCCAGCAGTTTGCTAGCTTGGGGCACAGATACGCAGTATTTT
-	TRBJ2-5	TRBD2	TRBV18	CASSHGGQETQYF	TGTGCCAGCTCTCACGGGGGGCAAGAGACCCAGTACTTC
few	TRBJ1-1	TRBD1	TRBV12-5	CASAPQGSLNTEAFF	TGTGCTAGTGCCCCACAGGGGAGTTTGAACACTGAAGCTTTCTTT
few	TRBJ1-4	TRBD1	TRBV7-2	CASSLSGQGGEKLFF	TGTGCCAGCAGCTTGAGCGGACAGGGAGGGGAAAAACTGTTTTTT
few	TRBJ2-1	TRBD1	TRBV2	CASRLQGGSYNEQFF	TGTGCCAGCAGGCTACAGGGGGGCTCCTACAATGAGCAGTTCTTC
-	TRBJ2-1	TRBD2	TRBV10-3	CAIRTSGDYNEQFF	TGTGCCATCAGGACTAGCGGGGACTACAATGAGCAGTTCTTC